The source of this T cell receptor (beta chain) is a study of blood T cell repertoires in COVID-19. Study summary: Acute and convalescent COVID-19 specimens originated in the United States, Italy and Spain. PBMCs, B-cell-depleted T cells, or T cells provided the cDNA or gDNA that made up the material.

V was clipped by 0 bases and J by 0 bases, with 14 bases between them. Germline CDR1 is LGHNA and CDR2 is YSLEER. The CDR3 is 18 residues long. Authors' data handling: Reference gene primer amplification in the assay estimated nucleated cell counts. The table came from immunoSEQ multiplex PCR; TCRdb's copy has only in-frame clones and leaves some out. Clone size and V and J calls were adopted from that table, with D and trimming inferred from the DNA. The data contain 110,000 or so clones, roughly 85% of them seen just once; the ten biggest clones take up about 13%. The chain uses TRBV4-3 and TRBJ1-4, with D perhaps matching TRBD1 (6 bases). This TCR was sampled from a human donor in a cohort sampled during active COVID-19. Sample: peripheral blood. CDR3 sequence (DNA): TGCGCCAGCAGCCAAGATCTTGGGGGCCACGCAACTAATGAAAAACTGTTTTTT. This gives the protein CASSQDLGGHATNEKLFF.